This paragraph covers one TCR beta chain sequence. The sample belongs to a study of shared clonotypes between healthy human individuals. Study information: Researchers assigned three CD4 naive, three CD4 memory, two CD8 naive and one CD8 memory plate to each donor.

TCRdb's table, derived via immunoSEQ multiplex PCR, lists solely in-frame clones and lacks some. The data contain about 2,200,000 clones, 85% to 95% of them singletons. V lost 4 bases, J lost 2 bases, and 14 bases lay in between. CDR1 and CDR2 (germline): MGHRA, YSYEKL. The CDR3 totals 15 residues. As defined, naive CD8 cells were CD45RO-negative and positively selected for CCR7, with terminally differentiated effector memory CD45RA+ cells excluded. The chain uses TRBV4-1 and TRBJ1-1; possibly TRBD1 for D (5 bases). Sequencing used naive CD8+ T cells from PBMCs. The clonotype originates from a young man in good health. Some clones in this sample may be carry-over from other donors' samples. The CDR3 loop is CASSLNPRVNTEAFF. The CDR3 DNA follows: TGCGCCAGCAGCCTAAATCCCAGGGTTAACACTGAAGCTTTCTTT.